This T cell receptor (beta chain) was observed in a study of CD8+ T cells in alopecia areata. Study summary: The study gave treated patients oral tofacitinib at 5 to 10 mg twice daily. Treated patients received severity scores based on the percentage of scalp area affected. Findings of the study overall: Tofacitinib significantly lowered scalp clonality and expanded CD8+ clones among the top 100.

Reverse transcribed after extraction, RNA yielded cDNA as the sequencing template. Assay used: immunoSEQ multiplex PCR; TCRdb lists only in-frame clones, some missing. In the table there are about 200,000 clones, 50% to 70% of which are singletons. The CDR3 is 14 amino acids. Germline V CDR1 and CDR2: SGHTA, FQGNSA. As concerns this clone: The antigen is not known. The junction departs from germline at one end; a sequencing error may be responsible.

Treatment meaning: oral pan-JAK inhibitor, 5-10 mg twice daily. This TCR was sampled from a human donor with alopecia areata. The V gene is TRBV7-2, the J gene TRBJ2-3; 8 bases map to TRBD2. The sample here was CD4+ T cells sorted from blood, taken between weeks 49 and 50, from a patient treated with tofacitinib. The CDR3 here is CASSFRTSTDTQYF. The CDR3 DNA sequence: TGTGCCAGCAGCTTTAGGACTAGCACCGATACGCAGTATTTT.